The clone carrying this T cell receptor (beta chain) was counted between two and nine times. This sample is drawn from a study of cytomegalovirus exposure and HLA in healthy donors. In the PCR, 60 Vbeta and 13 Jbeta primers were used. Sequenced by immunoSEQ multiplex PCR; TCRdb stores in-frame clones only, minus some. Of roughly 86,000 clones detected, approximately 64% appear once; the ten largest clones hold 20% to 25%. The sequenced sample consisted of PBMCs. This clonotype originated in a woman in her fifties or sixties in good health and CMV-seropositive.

The CDR3 protein is CASSGQNNYGYTF. The DNA of the CDR3 is TGTGCCAGCAGTGGGCAGAACAACTATGGCTACACCTTC. This chain links TRBV6-5 with TRBJ1-2; D not resolved. CDR3 length: 13 amino acids. CDR1 MNHEY and CDR2 SVGAGI come from the germline V gene. The germline V and J ends were trimmed by 5 bases and 2 bases, with 9 bases remaining between them.